These T cell receptor beta chains were read from a single sample in a study of shared clonotypes between healthy human individuals. Sequencing used immunoSEQ multiplex PCR; TCRdb keeps in-frame clones, though not all of them. The repertoire holds fewer than 650,000 clones, 76% seen once, with 10% to 15% in the top ten. Sequenced input: PBMCs. The receptors come from a woman aged 40 to 50 in good health. Some clones in this sample may be carry-over from other donors' samples. CDR3s leave out the opening cysteine and the closing phenylalanine or tryptophan. Each record gives: CDR3 protein, V gene, D gene. D genes are given only for firm matches.

CDR3aa: ASLVSGANEKLV; v_gene: TRBV28; d_gene: .
CDR3aa: ASSLGQGTYNEQF; v_gene: TRBV5-1; d_gene: TRBD1
CDR3aa: SAEDNYGYT; v_gene: TRBV20-1; d_gene: .
CDR3aa: ASSSQETQY; v_gene: TRBV5-4; d_gene: .
CDR3aa: ASRTTSGRAYEQF; v_gene: TRBV28; d_gene: TRBD2
CDR3aa: ASSQAEYSNQPQH; v_gene: TRBV4-1; d_gene: .
CDR3aa: ASSPIQGHNEQF; v_gene: TRBV18; d_gene: .
CDR3aa: ASSPVTQGEQF; v_gene: TRBV18; d_gene: .
CDR3aa: TSSYACIKVADNNEQF; v_gene: TRBV1; d_gene: .
CDR3aa: ASSEATLKETQY; v_gene: TRBV10-2; d_gene: .
CDR3aa: ASSLRKGRNEKLF; v_gene: TRBV7-2; d_gene: .
CDR3aa: ASSLPPYNQPQH; v_gene: TRBV28; d_gene: .
CDR3aa: ASSLSEKQY; v_gene: TRBV7-9; d_gene: .
CDR3aa: ASSLLVDPSYEQY; v_gene: TRBV5-4; d_gene: .
CDR3aa: SAGLTYEQF; v_gene: TRBV20-1; d_gene: .
CDR3aa: ASSLGRENTEAF; v_gene: TRBV28; d_gene: .
CDR3aa: ASRGTPPGHEQF; v_gene: TRBV19; d_gene: .
CDR3aa: ASSKLAVPYNEQF; v_gene: TRBV27; d_gene: TRBD2
CDR3aa: ASSLGTAQETQY; v_gene: TRBV7-8; d_gene: .
CDR3aa: ASSQAVLAGDAGELF; v_gene: TRBV4-2; d_gene: TRBD2
CDR3aa: ASSSTRGGTGQY; v_gene: TRBV7-8; d_gene: .
CDR3aa: ASSENPQTDTGELF; v_gene: TRBV18; d_gene: .
CDR3aa: ASSSQVGDYGYT; v_gene: TRBV7-8; d_gene: .
CDR3aa: ASSSRLVSEQF; v_gene: TRBV28; d_gene: .
CDR3aa: ASSLSGQGMMETQY; v_gene: TRBV5-1; d_gene: TRBD1
CDR3aa: SATRTDTQY; v_gene: TRBV20-1; d_gene: .